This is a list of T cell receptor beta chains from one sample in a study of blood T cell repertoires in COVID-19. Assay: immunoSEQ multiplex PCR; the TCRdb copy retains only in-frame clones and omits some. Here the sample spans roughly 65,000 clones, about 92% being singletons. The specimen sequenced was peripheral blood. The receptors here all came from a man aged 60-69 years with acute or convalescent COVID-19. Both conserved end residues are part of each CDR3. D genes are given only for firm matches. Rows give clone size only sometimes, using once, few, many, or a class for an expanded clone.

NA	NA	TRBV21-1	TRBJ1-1	TGTGCCAGCAGCAAAGCTGGAGGGGACCAAGCTGAAGCTTTCTTT	CASSKAGGDQAEAFF
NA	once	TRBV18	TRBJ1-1	TGTGCCAGCTCACCACAGCCCTCTAACACTGAAGCTTTCTTT	CASSPQPSNTEAFF
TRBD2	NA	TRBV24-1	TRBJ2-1	TGTGCCACCAGTGAAGCGGGGGGATCCAATGAGCAGTTCTTC	CATSEAGGSNEQFF
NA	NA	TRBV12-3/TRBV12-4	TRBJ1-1	TGTGCCAGCAGCCTACAGCTGAACACTGAAGCTTTCTTT	CASSLQLNTEAFF
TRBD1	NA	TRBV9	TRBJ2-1	TGTGCCAGCAGCGTTCTAAGACAGGGTCAGGATGAGCAGTTCTTC	CASSVLRQGQDEQFF
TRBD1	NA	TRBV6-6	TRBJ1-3	TGTGCCAGCAGAGACTGGACAGGCACATCTGGAAACACCATATATTTT	CASRDWTGTSGNTIYF
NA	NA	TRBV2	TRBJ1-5	TGTGCCAGCAGTGAAACACTACCCGGGCCCCAGCATTTT	CASSETLPGPQHF
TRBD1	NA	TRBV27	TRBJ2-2	TGTGCCAGCAGCCCTGGGACAGGGGGCACCGGGGAGCTGTTTTTT	CASSPGTGGTGELFF
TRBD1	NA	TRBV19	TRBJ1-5	TGTGCCAGTAGTGACCGGGACAGTGATCAGCCCCAGCATTTT	CASSDRDSDQPQHF
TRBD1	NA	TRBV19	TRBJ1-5	TGTGCCAGTAGTAGGACAGGGGTTGGGGATCAGCCCCAGCATTTT	CASSRTGVGDQPQHF
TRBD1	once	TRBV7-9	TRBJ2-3	TGTGCCAGCAGCCACTACAAGGACAGGGGTAGTACAGATACGCAGTATTTT	CASSHYKDRGSTDTQYF
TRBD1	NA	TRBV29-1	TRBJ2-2	TGCAGCGCCTTCCTGACGAGACAGGGGGTTGACACCGGGGAGCTGTTTTTT	CSAFLTRQGVDTGELFF
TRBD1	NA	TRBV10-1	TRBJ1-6	TGCGCCAGCAGCGGGACAGCGGCGTCACCCCTCCACTTT	CASSGTAASPLHF
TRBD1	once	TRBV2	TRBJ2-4	TGTGCCAGCAGGCAGACAGGGTCCCAAAACATTCAGTACTTC	CASRQTGSQNIQYF
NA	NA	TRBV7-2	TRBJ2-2	TGTGCCAGCAGCGTACAGGTTGCCGACACCGGGGAGCTGTTTTTT	CASSVQVADTGELFF
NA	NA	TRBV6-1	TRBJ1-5	TGTGCCAGCAGTGAAGCCAGTATTAGCAATCAGCCCCAGCATTTT	CASSEASISNQPQHF
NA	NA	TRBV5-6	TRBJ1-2	TGTGCCAGCAGTCCTAACGACTATGGCTACACCTTC	CASSPNDYGYTF